These 25 T cell receptor beta chains came from one sample sequenced in a study of blood T cell repertoires in COVID-19. TCRdb's copy holds only in-frame clones and misses some; the assay was immunoSEQ multiplex PCR. The repertoire holds just under 350,000 clones, with 75% to 90% as singletons. Input material: peripheral blood. Receptor source: a woman between 45 and 65 years old with COVID-19, enrolled during active disease.

The V and J genes are TRBV3-1 (or the pseudogene TRBV3-2) and TRBJ2-2; 10 bases match TRBD1. The CDR3 spans 15 residues. V dropped 4 bases and J dropped 6; count of bases not matched to a gene: 5. Germline V gene sequence: CDR1 LGHDT, CDR2 YNNKEL (reference sequence). The CDR3 spells CASSPGTGVAGELFF. In DNA, the CDR3 is TGTGCCAGCAGCCCGGGGACAGGGGTCGCCGGGGAGCTGTTTTTT.

The chain couples TRBV21-1 to TRBJ2-1; TRBD2 is taken as the D call from the table, unchecked against the DNA. TRBV21-1 counts as a pseudogene. This CDR3 comprises 19 residues. CDR3 nucleotides: TGTGCCAGCAGCAAATTGTCCAGGGGACTAGCGGGAACCTACAATGAGCAGTTCTTC. The encoded protein is CASSKLSRGLAGTYNEQFF.

This chain joins TRBV7-9 and TRBJ1-5; tentative D call: TRBD1 (6 bases). The ends were cut back, 0 bases at V and 6 bases at J, with 15 bases in the middle. This CDR3 spans 16 amino acids. Germline V CDR1 and CDR2: SEHNR, FQNEAQ (reference sequence). The chain's CDR3 is CASSLASPGGRQPQHF. The CDR3 nucleotides are TGTGCCAGCAGCTTAGCATCACCCGGGGGGCGTCAGCCCCAGCATTTT.

This rearrangement joins TRBV5-1 to TRBJ1-4, with 7 nucleotides matching TRBD1. V lost 3 bases, J lost 8 bases, and 10 bases stayed unmatched. The CDR3 spans 15 residues. The germline gives CDR1 SGHRS, CDR2 YFSETQ. CDR3 in amino acids: CASSWGAGGREKLFF. DNA for the CDR3: TGCGCCAGCAGCTGGGGGGCAGGGGGTCGAGAAAAACTGTTTTTT. The variable domain in full, completed from reference TRBV5-1 and TRBJ1-4, reads KAGVTQTPRYLIKTRGQQVTLSCSPISGHRSVSWYQQTPGQGLQFLFEYFSETQRNKGNFPGRFSGRQFSNSRSEMNVSTLELGDSALYLCASSWGAGGREKLFFGSGTQLSVL.

V and J are TRBV24-1 and TRBJ2-7; maybe TRBD2 (5 bases). V shed 4 bases and J shed 0 bases, with 15 bases lying between them. The CDR3 sequence is 16 residues long. Germline CDR1 reads KGHDR; CDR2 reads SFDVKD. CDR3 region: CATSDYSGSGSYEQYF. CDR3 DNA: TGTGCCACCAGTGACTACAGCGGCAGTGGCTCCTACGAGCAGTACTTC.

The chain carries TRBV19 and TRBJ2-1; 10 nucleotides line up with TRBD2. In germline, CDR1 is LNHDA, CDR2 SQIVND (reference sequence). V trimming: 3 bases; J trimming: 7 bases; junction bases outside the gene matches: 15. This CDR3 is built from 18 residues. This CDR3 reads CASSIEVLGLAFRNEQFF. The CDR3 DNA is TGTGCCAGTAGTATCGAGGTGTTGGGACTAGCGTTTAGAAATGAGCAGTTCTTC.

V gene TRBV5-1 combines with J gene TRBJ2-7, with D perhaps TRBD1 (6 bases). Germline lookup yields CDR1 SGHRS and CDR2 YFSETQ. The CDR3 is 12 residues long. With 3 bases removed from V and 3 bases from J, the gap between germline ends came to 7 bases. CDR3 DNA sequence: TGCGCCAGCAGCTCACAGGGCTACGAGCAGTACTTC. This encodes CASSSQGYEQYF. Drawing the rest from reference TRBV5-1 and TRBJ2-7, the complete variable domain is KAGVTQTPRYLIKTRGQQVTLSCSPISGHRSVSWYQQTPGQGLQFLFEYFSETQRNKGNFPGRFSGRQFSNSRSEMNVSTLELGDSALYLCASSSQGYEQYFGPGTRLTVT.

The rearrangement links TRBV7-9 to TRBJ2-7; possible D gene TRBD1, 5 bases. V gave up 5 bases and J gave up 3 bases, with 17 bases separating them. This CDR3 contains 15 residues. Germline CDR1 SEHNR, CDR2 FQNEAQ (reference sequence). DNA for the CDR3: TGTGCCAGCAGCCCCTCACTAAGGGGTTTCTACGAGCAGTACTTC. This encodes CASSPSLRGFYEQYF.

The chain uses TRBV10-2 and TRBJ1-2, with 7 bases aligning to TRBD1. In germline, CDR1 is WSHSY, CDR2 SAAADI. The V and J ends lost 7 bases and 3 bases, in that order; junction bases with no gene match: 5. The CDR3 consists of 13 residues. The CDR3 spells CASTPGQDYGYTF. The CDR3 DNA is TGCGCCAGCACCCCAGGACAGGACTATGGCTACACCTTC.

The chain employs TRBV6-5 and TRBJ2-2; tentative D call: TRBD1 (6 bases). Per germline, CDR1 MNHEY and CDR2 SVGAGI. V gave up 6 bases and J gave up 1 base, with 12 bases separating them. This CDR3 spans 15 amino acids. The CDR3 DNA is TGTGCCAGCAGAATAGGGACAAAGAACACCGGGGAGCTGTTTTTT. Amino acid sequence: CASRIGTKNTGELFF.

The chain links TRBV5-8 to TRBJ1-1, with 10 bases fitting TRBD1. V was clipped by 2 bases and J by 5 bases; unmatched bases: 3. CDR1 and CDR2 (germline): SGHTS, YDEGEE. This CDR3 has 14 residues. The CDR3 reads CASSFDRGRTEAFF. The DNA of the CDR3 is TGTGCCAGCAGCTTCGACAGGGGGCGGACTGAAGCTTTCTTT. Based on the CDR3 plus reference TRBV5-8 and TRBJ1-1, the full variable domain is EAGVTQSPTHLIKTRGQQATLRCSPISGHTSVYWYQQALGLGLQFLLWYDEGEERNRGNFPPRFSGRQFPNYSSELNVNALELEDSALYLCASSFDRGRTEAFFGQGTRLTVV.

The sample holds one count of this clone. V gene TRBV5-5 combines with J gene TRBJ2-1; maybe TRBD1 (5 bases). The ends were cut back, 0 bases at V and 4 bases at J, with 14 bases in the middle. The germline gives CDR1 SGHKS, CDR2 YYEKEE (reference sequence). The CDR3 contains 16 residues. The chain's CDR3 is CASSLVTGTIYNEQFF. As DNA, the CDR3 is TGTGCCAGCAGCTTGGTAACAGGAACTATTTACAATGAGCAGTTCTTC.

The chain carries TRBV19 and TRBJ1-5, with D possibly being TRBD1 (5 bases). The V end was cut by 2 bases, the J end by 6 bases, with 11 bases between. This CDR3 region has 14 residues. The V gene's germline CDR1 is LNHDA and CDR2 SQIVND (reference sequence). CDR3 bases: TGTGCCAGTAGTATAAGGGGTTCGGGTCAGCCCCAGCATTTT. Amino acid sequence: CASSIRGSGQPQHF. Looking up the rest from reference TRBV19 and TRBJ1-5 gives the full variable domain: DGGITQSPKYLFRKEGQNVTLSCEQNLNHDAMYWYRQDPGQGLRLIYYSQIVNDFQKGDIAEGYSVSREKKESFPLTVTSAQKNPTAFYLCASSIRGSGQPQHFGDGTRLSIL.

Concerning this clone itself: An end of the junction differs from the germline gene, which may be a read error. V gene TRBV6-5 combines with J gene TRBJ2-1; 7 bases are a match to TRBD2. The CDR3 runs 14 residues. The germline V gene has CDR1 MNHEY and CDR2 SVGAGI. The CDR3 protein is CAGSAGVRRDEQFF. Here the CDR3 DNA reads TGTGCCGGCAGCGCGGGAGTGCGACGCGACGAGCAGTTCTTC.

Written as DNA, the CDR3 is TGTGCCAGCAGCTTAGACCGAGCCGGGAGTCGGTTTTTT. Translating it yields CASSLDRAGSRFF. This chain joins TRBV7-2 and TRBJ2-2; a weak D match, TRBD2 (6 bases). V was trimmed by 1 base and J by 16 bases, leaving 16 bases between them. The CDR3 length is 13 residues. Per the germline V gene, CDR1 is SGHTA and CDR2 is FQGNSA. The variable domain in full, completed from reference TRBV7-2 and TRBJ2-2, reads GAGVSQSPSNKVTEKGKDVELRCDPISGHTALYWYRQSLGQGLEFLIYFQGNSAPDKSGLPSDRFSAERTGGSVSTLTIQRTQQEDSAVYLCASSLDRAGSRFFGEGSRLTVL.

This rearrangement joins TRBV18 to TRBJ2-2; D gene unclear. The germline V gene encodes CDR1 KGHSH and CDR2 LQKENI. The CDR3 loop spans 13 amino acids. Deletions cut 6 bases from V and 0 bases from J, with 5 bases between. CDR3 sequence reads: CASSSPNTGELFF. The CDR3, as DNA: TGTGCCAGCTCCTCCCCGAACACCGGGGAGCTGTTTTTT.

The rearrangement links TRBV2 to TRBJ2-5; the match to TRBD2 covers 12 bases. V was pared by 4 bases and J by 4 bases, with 4 bases of the junction left unmatched. This CDR3 has 15 residues. CDR1 and CDR2 from the germline V gene are SNHLY and FYNNEI. CDR3 region: CASSGLAGVGETQYF. The CDR3 DNA sequence: TGTGCCAGCAGTGGACTAGCGGGAGTCGGAGAGACCCAGTACTTC.

The chain recombines TRBV6-5 with TRBJ1-5; the match to TRBD1 covers 7 bases. The CDR3 consists of 14 residues. J gave up 1 base and V 7 bases, and 4 bases lay outside the gene matches. Looked up from germline, CDR1 is MNHEY and CDR2 is SVGAGI. CDR3 DNA sequence: TGTGCCAGCAAGGGGGACAGAAGCAATCAGCCCCAGCATTTT. Residues: CASKGDRSNQPQHF.

The chain couples TRBV30 to TRBJ1-2; D gene ambiguous. Germline values: CDR1 GTSNPN, CDR2 SVGIG (reference sequence). Deletions cut 0 bases from V and 1 base from J, with 12 bases between. The CDR3 length is 15 residues. This CDR3 reads CAWSVLAGSNYGYTF. The CDR3 DNA reads as TGTGCCTGGAGTGTACTCGCCGGGAGTAACTATGGCTACACCTTC.

J is TRBJ1-5 and V is TRBV6-2 or TRBV6-3; 9 bases fit TRBD1. The germline V gene encodes CDR1 MNHEY and CDR2 SVGEGT. The CDR3 spans 18 residues. V was clipped by 2 bases and J by 4 bases; unmatched bases: 12. DNA for the CDR3: TGTGCCAGCAGTTACGAGCGGGACAGGGTTCAACCGAATCAGCCCCAGCATTTT. Amino acid sequence: CASSYERDRVQPNQPQHF.

The chain carries TRBV29-1 and TRBJ1-2, with 7 nucleotides matching TRBD1. V gave up 3 bases and J gave up 2 bases; unmatched junction bases: 0. The CDR3 is 12 amino acids. Germline CDR1 reads SQVTM; CDR2 reads ANQGSEA. CDR3 in amino acids: CSVETGNYGYTF. CDR3 bases: TGCAGCGTTGAGACAGGGAACTATGGCTACACCTTC.

The J gene is TRBJ1-1, the V gene TRBV30; D remains unclear. Between the trimmed V and J ends, which lost 1 base and 10 bases, there was a span of 10 bases. This CDR3 comprises 11 residues. CDR1 is GTSNPN, CDR2 SVGIG, per germline (reference sequence). CDR3 amino acids: CAWSGALVAFF. In nucleotides, the CDR3 is TGTGCCTGGAGTGGGGCGTTGGTAGCTTTCTTT.

The V gene is TRBV5-1, the J gene TRBJ2-3, with 10 bases fitting TRBD2. The CDR3 spans 16 residues. V was clipped by 5 bases and J by 2 bases; unmatched bases: 8. Germline V gives CDR1 SGHRS, CDR2 YFSETQ. The CDR3 DNA sequence: TGCGCCAGCAGTCCGACCGGGACTAGCGACACAGATACGCAGTATTTT. Translating it yields CASSPTGTSDTDTQYF.

This chain links TRBV4-2 with TRBJ2-7; 7 bases line up with TRBD1. CDR1 is LGHNA, CDR2 YNFKEQ, per germline. With V trimmed by 2 bases and J by 1 base, 8 bases remained unmatched. There are 16 residues in the CDR3. The CDR3 here is CASSQLVRDRSYEQYF. In nucleotides, the CDR3 is TGTGCCAGCAGCCAATTAGTTCGGGACAGATCCTACGAGCAGTACTTC.

The genes are TRBV2 and TRBJ2-1, with D hard to call. The CDR3 is made up of 14 amino acids. Germline CDR1 reads SNHLY; CDR2 reads FYNNEI. Trimming left V 1 base short and J 3 bases short, with 7 bases between. For the CDR3, the DNA is TGTGCCAGCAGTGAAGATAACAACTACAATGAGCAGTTCTTC. This sequence encodes CASSEDNNYNEQFF.